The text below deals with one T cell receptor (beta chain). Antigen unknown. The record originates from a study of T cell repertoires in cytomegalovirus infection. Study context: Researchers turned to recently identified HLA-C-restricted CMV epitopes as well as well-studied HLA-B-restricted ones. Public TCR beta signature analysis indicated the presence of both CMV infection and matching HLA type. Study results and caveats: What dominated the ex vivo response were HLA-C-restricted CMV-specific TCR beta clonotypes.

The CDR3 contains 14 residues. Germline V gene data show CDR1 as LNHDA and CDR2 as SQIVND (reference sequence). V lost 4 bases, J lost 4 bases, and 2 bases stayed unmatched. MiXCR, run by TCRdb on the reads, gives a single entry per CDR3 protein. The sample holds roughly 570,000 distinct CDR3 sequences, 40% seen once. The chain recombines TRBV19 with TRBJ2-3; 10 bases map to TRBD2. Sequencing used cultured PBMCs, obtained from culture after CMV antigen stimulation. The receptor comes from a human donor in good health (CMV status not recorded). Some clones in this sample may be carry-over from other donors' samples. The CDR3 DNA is TGTGCCAGTAGTACTCTAGCGGGAGCAGATACGCAGTATTTT. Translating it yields CASSTLAGADTQYF.